Following are 26 T cell receptor beta chains from one sample sequenced in a study of blood T cell repertoires in COVID-19. Method: immunoSEQ multiplex PCR; TCRdb's copy keeps in-frame clones and lacks some. The sample records about 260,000 clones, 83% being singletons. The specimen was peripheral blood. The source of these receptors is a woman aged 45-65 years who had recovered from COVID-19.

This chain joins TRBV24-1 and TRBJ1-1; unclear D gene. V dropped 8 bases and J dropped 9 bases, with 12 bases sitting between them. Germline V lookup: CDR1 KGHDR, CDR2 SFDVKD. The CDR3 totals 11 residues. This CDR3 reads CATTFGEQAFF. The CDR3 coding sequence is TGTGCCACCACCTTCGGGGAACAAGCTTTCTTT.

The V gene is TRBV6-6, the J gene TRBJ2-5, with D unresolved. The V gene lost 6 bases and the J gene lost 4 bases, with 9 bases spanning the gap. Looked up from germline, CDR1 is MNHNY and CDR2 is SVGAGI (reference sequence). The CDR3 is 12 amino acids. Here the CDR3 reads CASRRSGETQYF. CDR3 bases: TGTGCCAGCAGGAGGTCCGGAGAGACCCAGTACTTC.

The chain is built from TRBV5-1 and TRBJ1-6, with a tentative D call TRBD1 (5 bases). CDR1 and CDR2 from the germline V gene are SGHRS and YFSETQ. The CDR3 contains 15 residues. V lost 4 bases and J lost 3, with 11 bases in between. In DNA form, the CDR3 reads TGCGCCAGCAGCCAGTCAACAGGCTATAATTCACCCCTCCACTTT. As protein: CASSQSTGYNSPLHF.

This rearrangement joins TRBV9 to TRBJ2-1; D unresolved. V was pared by 0 bases and J by 4 bases, with 5 bases between. Germline lookup yields CDR1 SGDLS and CDR2 YYNGEE. The CDR3 loop spans 13 amino acids. CDR3 nucleotides: TGTGCCAGCAGCGTAGGAGAGTACAATGAGCAGTTCTTC. Translating it yields CASSVGEYNEQFF.

V gene TRBV2 combines with J gene TRBJ1-6; 10 nucleotides agree with TRBD1. With 5 bases clipped from V and 9 bases from J, the junction kept 4 bases outside the gene matches. The CDR3 spans 14 residues. Germline-derived CDR1 and CDR2 are SNHLY and FYNNEI. For the CDR3, the DNA is TGTGCCAGCAGTACGGGACAGGGGAGTTCACCCCTCCACTTT. Translation: CASSTGQGSSPLHF.

The CDR3 coding sequence is TGTGCCAGTAGTATATCTCCCCTGGTCACTACCTATGGCTACACCTTC. This translates into CASSISPLVTTYGYTF. V usage is TRBV19 and J usage is TRBJ1-2; D gene ambiguous. Germline values: CDR1 LNHDA, CDR2 SQIVND (reference sequence). The ends were cut back, 2 bases at V and 4 bases at J, with 17 bases in the middle. There are 16 residues in the CDR3.

This rearrangement joins TRBV11-2 to TRBJ1-3; D uncertain. Germline CDR1 is SGHAT and CDR2 is FQNNGV. The ends were cut back, 5 bases at V and 8 bases at J, with 7 bases in the middle. This CDR3 is built from 11 residues. As DNA, the CDR3 is TGTGCCAGCAGCCGTGAGGACACCATATATTTT. As protein: CASSREDTIYF.

CDR3 sequence (DNA): TGTGCCAGTAGTATAGTAAGCAGGGGGGCGAACACTGAAGCTTTCTTT. This translates into CASSIVSRGANTEAFF. The chain carries TRBV19 and TRBJ1-1; 7 bases map to TRBD1. Trimming removed 1 base from V and 1 base from J; junction bases left unmatched: 6. Germline CDR1 reads LNHDA; CDR2 reads SQIVND (reference sequence). This CDR3 contains 16 residues.

The chain couples TRBV28 to TRBJ2-7; 7 bases are shared with TRBD1. V lost 7 bases to trimming and J lost 3 bases; unmatched junction nucleotides: 12. The CDR3 totals 15 residues. Per germline, CDR1 MDHEN and CDR2 SYDVKM. Written as DNA, the CDR3 is TGTGCCAGCAACACAAGGGCGCCAGGGGGCTACGAGCAGTACTTC. It specifies CASNTRAPGGYEQYF.

There are a few counts of this clone. The chain uses TRBV29-1 and TRBJ2-7; D remains ambiguous. Germline assignment: CDR1 SQVTM and CDR2 ANQGSEA. Between the trimmed V and J ends, which lost 4 bases and 6 bases, there was a span of 10 bases. This CDR3 region has 11 residues. This CDR3 reads CSVGQTSEQYF. The CDR3 nucleotides read TGCAGCGTTGGTCAAACGAGCGAGCAGTACTTC.

This clone was recorded once. The chain employs TRBV7-8 and TRBJ2-1; 9 bases line up with TRBD1. Looked up from germline, CDR1 is SGHVS and CDR2 is FQNEAQ. With 4 bases clipped from V and 8 bases from J, the junction kept 15 bases outside the gene matches. The CDR3 totals 17 residues. The CDR3 nucleotides are TGTGCCAGCAGCTGGGGGGATGGGGACAGGGTCGTGGATGAGCAGTTCTTC. This gives the protein CASSWGDGDRVVDEQFF.

The chain couples TRBV28 to TRBJ1-1, with 7 positions matching TRBD1. The CDR3 runs 14 residues. After removal of 8 bases from V and 4 bases from J, the junction contained 10 bases not matched to a gene. The germline CDR1 and CDR2 sequences are MDHEN and SYDVKM. The chain's CDR3 is CASLREGAGTEAFF. The CDR3 bases are TGTGCCAGCCTACGGGAGGGGGCTGGCACTGAAGCTTTCTTT.

J is TRBJ2-7 and V is TRBV19; 8 positions match TRBD2. V was pared by 3 bases and J by 6 bases, with 7 bases of the junction left unmatched. Germline-derived CDR1 and CDR2 are LNHDA and SQIVND (reference sequence). The CDR3 covers 14 residues. The CDR3 DNA reads as TGTGCCAGTAGTATCCGGGGGGGCCCGTTCGAGCAGTACTTC. It is translated as CASSIRGGPFEQYF.

CDR3 sequence reads: CASTSDRGTEAFF. As DNA, the CDR3 is TGTGCCAGCACCTCGGACAGGGGAACTGAAGCTTTCTTT. This chain joins TRBV2 and TRBJ1-1, with 9 bases identical to TRBD1. CDR1 is SNHLY, CDR2 FYNNEI, per germline. The CDR3 runs 13 residues. Unmatched junction bases numbered 5, after V lost 7 bases and J lost 5 bases.

V gene TRBV21-1 combines with J gene TRBJ2-3; the DNA was not used to check the table's D call, TRBD2. TRBV21-1 is a pseudogene. This CDR3 has 19 residues. The CDR3 spells CASSKGGTRHETSTDTQYF. The CDR3, as DNA: TGTGCCAGCAGCAAGGGCGGGACCAGACATGAAACTAGCACAGATACGCAGTATTTT.

In its sample, this clone was seen a few times. The rearrangement joins TRBV13 to TRBJ2-7, with 9 bases aligning to TRBD2. Germline assignment: CDR1 PRHDT and CDR2 FYEKMQ (reference sequence). V was pared by 5 bases and J by 9 bases, with 11 bases of the junction left unmatched. The CDR3 is 14 amino acids. CDR3 coding DNA: TGTGCCAGCAGCCACCGGGCTAGCGGGAATGGGCAGTACTTC. Encoded protein: CASSHRASGNGQYF.

The CDR3 spells CASRPEGPLRSGALHF. The CDR3 bases are TGTGCCAGTAGGCCGGAGGGGCCCCTTCGGTCGGGGGCCCTCCACTTT. This sequence joins TRBV19 and TRBJ1-6; D possibly corresponds to TRBD1 (5 bases). Germline assignment: CDR1 LNHDA and CDR2 SQIVND (reference sequence). The CDR3 extends over 16 amino acids. V lost 6 bases, J lost 14 bases, and 26 bases lay in between. Filled out from reference TRBV19 and TRBJ1-6, the complete variable domain reads DGGITQSPKYLFRKEGQNVTLSCEQNLNHDAMYWYRQDPGQGLRLIYYSQIVNDFQKGDIAEGYSVSREKKESFPLTVTSAQKNPTAFYLCASRPEGPLRSGALHFGNGTRLTVT.

The chain couples TRBV5-1 to TRBJ1-2, with 9 bases lining up with TRBD1. CDR1 and CDR2 from the germline V gene are SGHRS and YFSETQ. The V segment lost 0 bases and the J segment 7 bases; nucleotides outside the gene matches: 7. The CDR3 is 15 residues long. The CDR3, as DNA: TGCGCCAGCAGCTTGGAGACAGGGGGATCGCGTGGCTACACCTTC. Translated: CASSLETGGSRGYTF.

This sequence joins TRBV2 and TRBJ2-1; 12 nucleotides match TRBD1. V was pared by 7 bases and J by 6 bases, with 4 bases of the junction left unmatched. Germline assignment: CDR1 SNHLY and CDR2 FYNNEI. The CDR3 loop spans 14 amino acids. The DNA for the CDR3 is TGTGCCAGCATTCCGGGACAGGGGGCCAATGAGCAGTTCTTC. It encodes CASIPGQGANEQFF.

The rearrangement links TRBV7-8 to TRBJ1-5; 9 nucleotides line up with TRBD1. Per the germline V gene, CDR1 is SGHVS and CDR2 is FQNEAQ. The CDR3 totals 15 residues. Trimming cost V 1 base and J 7 bases; bases outside gene matches: 5. CDR3 coding DNA: TGTGCCAGCAGCTTAGGTACAGGGGGCAGGCAGCCCCAGCATTTT. It yields the protein CASSLGTGGRQPQHF.

V usage is TRBV19 and J usage is TRBJ1-1; the D gene is possibly TRBD1 (5 bases). V lost 5 bases to trimming and J lost 5 bases, with 9 bases between them. Germline V CDR1 and CDR2: LNHDA, SQIVND (reference sequence). There are 12 residues in the CDR3. The CDR3 DNA reads as TGTGCCAGTAGTGCCTCAGGGACTGAAGCTTTCTTT. Protein: CASSASGTEAFF. Complete variable domain (other parts from reference TRBV19 and TRBJ1-1): DGGITQSPKYLFRKEGQNVTLSCEQNLNHDAMYWYRQDPGQGLRLIYYSQIVNDFQKGDIAEGYSVSREKKESFPLTVTSAQKNPTAFYLCASSASGTEAFFGQGTRLTVV.

This clone is a singleton in its sample. The chain couples TRBV28 to TRBJ2-1, with TRBD2 identical over 8 bases. The CDR3 spans 13 residues. V shed 5 bases and J 9 bases; nucleotides not matched to a gene: 6. Looked up from germline, CDR1 is MDHEN and CDR2 is SYDVKM. The CDR3 loop is CASSRGGPAEQFF. The CDR3 region has the DNA TGTGCCAGCAGTCGGGGGGGTCCCGCTGAGCAGTTCTTC.

V gene TRBV7-2 combines with J gene TRBJ1-1, with D unclear. This CDR3 has 15 residues. Germline V CDR1 and CDR2: SGHTA, FQGNSA. Trimming removed 1 base at V and 1 base at J, with 10 bases between. The CDR3 here is CASSLVANTNTEAFF. CDR3 sequence (DNA): TGTGCCAGCAGCTTAGTGGCAAACACGAACACTGAAGCTTTCTTT.

The rearrangement uses TRBV7-3 and TRBJ1-1, with 9 bases matching TRBD1. The CDR3 covers 13 residues. Trimming cost V 5 bases and J 7 bases; bases outside gene matches: 5. The germline CDR1 and CDR2 sequences are SGHTA and FQGTGA. CDR3: CASSQGTGLEAFF. The CDR3 DNA follows: TGTGCCAGCAGCCAGGGGACAGGGCTTGAAGCTTTCTTT.

This clone showed up many times. The chain recombines TRBV7-2 with TRBJ1-1; the D is unclear. Germline V gives CDR1 SGHTA, CDR2 FQGNSA. The ends were cut back, 2 bases at V and 6 bases at J, with 22 bases in the middle. This CDR3 is 17 amino acids long. The CDR3 protein is CASSLRETVPRVSEAFF. CDR3 in DNA: TGTGCCAGCAGCTTAAGAGAGACGGTGCCGCGGGTCTCTGAAGCTTTCTTT.

The V call is TRBV9, the J call TRBJ2-2; 7 bases line up with TRBD1. This CDR3 spans 15 amino acids. The V segment lost 0 bases and the J segment 5 bases; nucleotides outside the gene matches: 4. Germline V lookup: CDR1 SGDLS, CDR2 YYNGEE. CDR3: CASSVARGWTGELFF. In nucleotides, the CDR3 is TGTGCCAGCAGCGTAGCCAGGGGGTGGACCGGGGAGCTGTTTTTT. The complete variable domain, with remaining parts taken from reference TRBV9 and TRBJ2-2, reads DSGVTQTPKHLITATGQRVTLRCSPRSGDLSVYWYQQSLDQGLQFLIQYYNGEERAKGNILERFSAQQFPDLHSELNLSSLELGDSALYFCASSVARGWTGELFFGEGSRLTVL.